The table lists the clone carrying this T cell receptor (beta chain) with a few counts. The data belong to a study of blood T cell repertoires in COVID-19. As for the study in general: The United States, Italy and Spain provided the acute and convalescent COVID-19 samples. Sources were T cells, B-cell-depleted T cells, or PBMCs; the material itself was cDNA or gDNA.

In the study's own analysis: Amplified reference gene primers provided the basis for estimating nucleated cell counts. Repertoires were generated with immunoSEQ multiplex PCR, while TCRdb's copy carries only in-frame clones and drops some. V, J and clone size are those of that table, while D and trimming were read from the DNA. The table records approximately 50,000 clones, about 85% of them present only once. Sequencing was carried out using peripheral blood. The sequence was collected from a man in his 60s with acute or convalescent COVID-19.

The CDR3 nucleotides read TGTGCCAGCAGCTTGACGACTAGCGGGAGGAATGAGCAGTTCTTC. Its translation: CASSLTTSGRNEQFF. This chain links TRBV5-4 with TRBJ2-1; 13 nucleotides agree with TRBD2. V lost 1 base, J lost 7 bases, and 2 bases stayed unmatched. Germline loops: CDR1 SGHNT, CDR2 YYREEE (reference sequence). The CDR3 consists of 15 residues.